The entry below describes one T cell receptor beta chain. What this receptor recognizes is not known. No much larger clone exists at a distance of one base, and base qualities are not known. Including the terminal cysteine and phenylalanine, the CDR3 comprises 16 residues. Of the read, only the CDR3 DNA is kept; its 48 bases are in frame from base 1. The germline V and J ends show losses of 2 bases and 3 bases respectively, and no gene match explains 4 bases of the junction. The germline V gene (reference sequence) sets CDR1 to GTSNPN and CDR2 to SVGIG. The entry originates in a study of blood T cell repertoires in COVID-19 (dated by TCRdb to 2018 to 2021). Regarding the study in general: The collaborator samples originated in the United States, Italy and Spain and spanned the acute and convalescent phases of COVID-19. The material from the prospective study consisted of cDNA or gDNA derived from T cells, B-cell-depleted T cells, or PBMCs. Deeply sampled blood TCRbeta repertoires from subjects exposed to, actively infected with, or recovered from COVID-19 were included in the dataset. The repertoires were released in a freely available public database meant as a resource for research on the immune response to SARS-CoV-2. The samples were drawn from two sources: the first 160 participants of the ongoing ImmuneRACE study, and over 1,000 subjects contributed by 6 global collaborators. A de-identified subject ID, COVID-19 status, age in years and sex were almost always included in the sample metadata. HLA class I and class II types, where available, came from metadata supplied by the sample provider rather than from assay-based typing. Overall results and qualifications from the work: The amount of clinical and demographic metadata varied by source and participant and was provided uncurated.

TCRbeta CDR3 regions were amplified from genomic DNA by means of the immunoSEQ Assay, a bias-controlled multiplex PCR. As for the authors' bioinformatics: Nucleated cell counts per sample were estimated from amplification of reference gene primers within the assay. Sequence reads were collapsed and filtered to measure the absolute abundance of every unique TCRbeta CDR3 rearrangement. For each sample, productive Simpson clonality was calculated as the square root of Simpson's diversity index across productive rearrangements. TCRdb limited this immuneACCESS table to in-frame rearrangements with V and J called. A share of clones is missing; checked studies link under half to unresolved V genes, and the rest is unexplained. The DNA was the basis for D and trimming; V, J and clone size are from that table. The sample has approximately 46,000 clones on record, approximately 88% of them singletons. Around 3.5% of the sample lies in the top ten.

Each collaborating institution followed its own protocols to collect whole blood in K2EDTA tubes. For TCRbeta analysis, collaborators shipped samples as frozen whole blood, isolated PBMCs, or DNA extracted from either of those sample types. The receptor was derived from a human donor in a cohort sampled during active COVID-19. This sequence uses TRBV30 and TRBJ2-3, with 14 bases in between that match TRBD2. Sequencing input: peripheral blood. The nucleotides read TGTGCCTGGAGTTCAGGGACTAGCGGGAGAACAGATACGCAGTATTTT. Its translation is CAWSSGTSGRTDTQYF.